These 24 T cell receptor beta chains were sequenced from one sample in a study of monozygotic twins with inflammatory bowel disease. Following a re-call of the 5' RACE reads, TCRdb has one entry per CDR3 protein and lacks DNA. The clone table shows about 160,000 distinct CDR3 sequences, with the ten largest holding roughly 2.4%. The sample comprised blood. These receptors originate from a human donor with ulcerative colitis or Crohn's disease, or a healthy co-twin of an affected twin (not recorded which).

The chain employs TRBV9 and TRBJ1-5. Germline V gene lookup returns CDR1 SGDLS and CDR2 YYNGEE. This CDR3 has 15 amino acids. The CDR3 region is CASSIGGNSNQPQHF. The whole variable domain, filled in from reference TRBV9 and TRBJ1-5, reads DSGVTQTPKHLITATGQRVTLRCSPRSGDLSVYWYQQSLDQGLQFLIQYYNGEERAKGNILERFSAQQFPDLHSELNLSSLELGDSALYFCASSIGGNSNQPQHFGDGTRLSIL.

The chain has TRBV18 and TRBJ1-1. This CDR3 has 16 amino acids. Germline CDR1 reads KGHSH; CDR2 reads LQKENI. The CDR3 region is CASSPTSILGNTEAFF. The full variable domain, completed using reference TRBV18 and TRBJ1-1, is NAGVMQNPRHLVRRRGQEARLRCSPMKGHSHVYWYRQLPEEGLKFMVYLQKENIIDESGMPKERFSAEFPKEGPSILRIQQVVRGDSAAYFCASSPTSILGNTEAFFGQGTRLTVV.

The chain is built from TRBV19 and TRBJ1-5. This CDR3 region has 15 residues. In germline, CDR1 is LNHDA, CDR2 SQIVND (reference sequence). The CDR3 region is CASSLSHGPNQPQHF.

The genes are TRBV11-1 and TRBJ2-5; without DNA, the TCRdb call of TRBD2 cannot be checked. The CDR3 consists of 18 residues. CDR1 is SGHAT and CDR2 is FQDESV in the germline V gene (reference sequence). The CDR3 region is CASSLAGLAGVARETQYF.

This chain joins TRBV7-2 and TRBJ2-1. The CDR3 covers 15 residues. The germline V gene has CDR1 SGHTA and CDR2 FQGNSA. CDR3 protein: CASESDRGSYNEQFF.

This sequence joins TRBV6-5 and TRBJ1-4; the TRBD1 assignment by TCRdb is unverifiable without DNA. CDR1 is MNHEY, CDR2 SVGAGI, per germline. CDR3 length: 15 amino acids. This chain's CDR3 is CASSYPGGRNEKLFF.

This chain uses TRBV5-1 with TRBJ2-3. This CDR3 has 13 residues. Germline V CDR1 and CDR2: SGHRS, YFSETQ. CDR3 sequence: CASSGDPTDTQYF.

The V gene is TRBV7-9, the J gene TRBJ2-3; the D call of TRBD1 rests on TCRdb alone, since no DNA is present to check it. The germline V gene encodes CDR1 SEHNR and CDR2 FQNEAQ (reference sequence). CDR3 length equals 14 residues. This chain's CDR3 is CASSTGQTTDTQYF.

The chain links TRBV28 to TRBJ2-7; absent DNA, TCRdb's TRBD1 call cannot be checked. The CDR3 is 14 amino acids. The germline V gene encodes CDR1 MDHEN and CDR2 SYDVKM. The CDR3 region is CASRLVQGSHEQYF.

This rearrangement joins TRBV19 to TRBJ1-5; lacking DNA, the TRBD1 call made by TCRdb goes unchecked. Germline V gives CDR1 LNHDA, CDR2 SQIVND (reference sequence). This CDR3 has 15 amino acids. The CDR3 loop reads CASSLRDRGGQPQHF.

J is TRBJ2-7 and V is TRBV5-4; the D call from TCRdb, TRBD1, cannot be confirmed without DNA. CDR1 is SGHNT, CDR2 YYREEE, per germline (reference sequence). The CDR3 contains 15 residues. CDR3 loop: CASSFGLQANYEQYF.

The chain's CDR3 is CASSWGGLLGNEQFF. The rearrangement joins TRBV12-3 or TRBV12-4 to TRBJ2-1; without DNA, the TCRdb call of TRBD2 cannot be checked. The CDR3 length is 15 residues.

The gene calls are TRBV10-3 and TRBJ1-1. Germline-derived CDR1 and CDR2 are ENHRY and SYGVKD. The CDR3 is 15 amino acids. CDR3 amino acids: CAISERVFRNTEAFF.

J is TRBJ1-1 and V is TRBV12-3 or TRBV12-4; TCRdb lists TRBD1, though no DNA is available to test this call. This CDR3 comprises 13 residues. Here the CDR3 reads CASTPSEGTEAFF.

This chain's CDR3 is CASSLFPQGYEQYF. V is TRBV28 and J is TRBJ2-7; TCRdb returns TRBD2, unconfirmable since there is no DNA. This CDR3 is built from 14 residues. Germline CDR1 reads MDHEN; CDR2 reads SYDVKM. The whole variable domain, filled in from reference TRBV28 and TRBJ2-7, reads DVKVTQSSRYLVKRTGEKVFLECVQDMDHENMFWYRQDPGLGLRLIYFSYDVKMKEKGDIPEGYSVSREKKERFSLILESASTNQTSMYLCASSLFPQGYEQYFGPGTRLTVT.

This sequence joins TRBV18 and TRBJ2-6. This CDR3 is built from 15 residues. Germline V gene lookup returns CDR1 KGHSH and CDR2 LQKENI. CDR3 sequence: CASSPQGAGANVLTF.

The V gene is TRBV12-3 or TRBV12-4, the J gene TRBJ1-2; TCRdb reports TRBD1, a call that lacks DNA to check it against. The CDR3 consists of 12 residues. The chain's CDR3 is CASLRGADGYTF.

The chain couples TRBV12-3 or TRBV12-4 to TRBJ2-7; TCRdb proposes TRBD1, but this gene call is untestable without DNA. The CDR3 has 13 amino acids. CDR3: CASGRDSTYEQYF.

This rearrangement joins TRBV28 to TRBJ2-7; TCRdb designates TRBD1, a call that cannot be tested without DNA. CDR1 is MDHEN, CDR2 SYDVKM, per germline. This CDR3 comprises 13 residues. The CDR3 sequence: CASNPGQPYEQYF.

This chain links TRBV5-1 with TRBJ1-2. CDR1 is SGHRS, CDR2 YFSETQ, per germline. The CDR3 totals 15 residues. The CDR3 sequence: CASSVHGMEDYGYTF.

The CDR3 region is CATSEEGNTEAFF. The chain uses TRBV5-1 and TRBJ1-1. The CDR3 totals 13 residues. Per the germline V gene, CDR1 is SGHRS and CDR2 is YFSETQ.

This chain connects TRBV7-3 to TRBJ2-3; TCRdb gives TRBD2 as the D gene, but with no DNA this cannot be confirmed. The CDR3 length is 15 residues. Per the germline V gene, CDR1 is SGHTA and CDR2 is FQGTGA. The CDR3 region is CASSSYGREADTQYF.

V and J are TRBV25-1 and TRBJ2-1; the TCRdb D gene call, TRBD1, has no DNA to confirm it. The CDR3 extends over 14 amino acids. Germline assignment: CDR1 MGHDK and CDR2 SYGVNS. The CDR3: CASSTDRGRGEQFF. The full variable domain, its missing parts supplied by reference TRBV25-1 and TRBJ2-1, is EADIYQTPRYLVIGTGKKITLECSQTMGHDKMYWYQQDPGMELHLIHYSYGVNSTEKGDLSSESTVSRIRTEHFPLTLESARPSHTSQYLCASSTDRGRGEQFFGPGTRLTVL.

The chain has TRBV14 and TRBJ1-6; TCRdb's D call of TRBD1 is untestable without DNA. Germline loops: CDR1 SGHDN, CDR2 FVKESK. The CDR3 has 15 amino acids. This CDR3 is CASSHLRDWNSPLHF.